This paragraph covers one T cell receptor beta chain sequence. No antigen is known for it. The sample holds no much larger clone one base away, and base qualities are not on file. This record comes from a study of shared T cell receptors in the human thymus (TCRdb year 2021). Some background on the complete study: The study examined how the human thymus generates shared, self-reactive T-cell receptor alpha chains.

The CDR3 has 17 amino acids, counting the end cysteine and phenylalanine. Of the read, only the CDR3 DNA is kept; its 51 bases are in frame from base 1. The germline V gene (reference sequence) gives CDR1 as MNHEY and CDR2 as SMNVEV. The germline V and J ends show losses of 10 bases and 2 bases respectively, and no gene match explains 14 bases of the junction. The library was generated by the immunoSEQ multiplex PCR assay. Sourced from immuneACCESS, this table was stored by TCRdb with only in-frame sequences that have V and J called. A share of the clones is absent; for the studies checked, an unresolved V gene accounts for under half, and the remainder has no known explanation. In all, the sample holds fewer than 700,000 clones, and roughly 90% of those were seen once. The biggest ten clones account for 0.0095% to 0.011% of the sample. These sequences were also reported in another study, on human thymus T cells. According to the second study: The donors were immunologically healthy infants in Finland who had open corrective cardiac surgery for congenital heart defects. The thymus tissue came from surgical resects taken out during corrective cardiac surgery. V and J gene segment usage appeared biased in both thymic and peripheral blood repertoires. Highly overlapping thymic TCR repertoires among unrelated individuals were reported in the related research. TCR alpha and beta repertoires from under 10 infant thymus samples and a few related peripheral blood samples were characterized in the study. Donor ages ranging from about 7 to 250 days were recorded, and roughly six male and two female infants were included in the cohort. After being mechanically released from the tissue, thymocytes were kept at -70 degrees C in pellets of roughly 9.5-32 million cells. A QIAsymphony instrument was used to extract genomic DNA from frozen cell pellets. The immunoSEQ multiplex PCR assay was used to amplify the TCRB and TCRAD loci from a standardized quantity of quality-controlled genomic DNA. The amplicons spanned the V(D)J region and were long enough to cover the CDR3 and allow V and J genes to be identified. The commercial immunoSEQ service was used to sequence amplicons on an Illumina platform. Primer bias and sequencing errors were corrected using previously described methods, and TCRAD and TCRB definitions followed the IMGT database. Repertoires were analysed with immunoSEQ Analyzer 3.0 and VDJTools, covering basic statistics, V/J segment usage, diversity estimates, rarefaction and pairwise overlap. Diversity was estimated with Chao1, ChaoE, Efron-Thisted, Shannon and inverse Simpson indices, and also on datasets down-sampled to the smallest sample. For repertoire overlap, CDR3 nucleotide sequence, V gene and J gene had to match strictly, and clustering was done by Jaccard-based multidimensional scaling. On average, thymus samples gave 800,000 or so unique TCRB clonotypes, whereas blood samples gave about 84,000.

The sequence is built from TRBV27 and TRBJ2-7, and 13 bases in between align with TRBD2. This sequence was found in a boy less than two years old with a congenital heart defect. Donor details come from another sample of the same person, matched by shared clones. Specimen: thymocytes. The nucleotides read TGTGCCACCTCCGGGACTAGCGGGAATAGGAGGGCCTACGAGCAGTACTTC. Its coded protein is CATSGTSGNRRAYEQYF.